Detailed here is one TCR beta chain. The antigen it binds to is not known. No clone much larger than this one lies a single base away; base qualities are absent. This entry comes from a study of cytomegalovirus exposure and HLA in healthy donors (dated by TCRdb to 2016 to 2017). Background on the whole study: According to an earlier analysis of 550 to 700 of the donors, 150 million to 200 million T cells yielded some 120 million unique TCR beta sequences and around 300 Gb of sequence data. Roughly 300 gigabases of sequencing data and approximately 91 million unique TCR sequences made up an early release that covered roughly 670 HLA-typed donors. The genetic ancestry cluster associated with self-reported Caucasian donors included around four fifths of the roughly 390 genotyped donors. The aim of the study was to test whether cataloging public T cell receptors could identify signatures of past pathogen exposure. Using immunosequencing, the study profiled T cell repertoires from about 610 subjects and related those repertoires to cytomegalovirus serostatus. In addition to the first cohort of approximately 650 subjects, a separate validation cohort of 120 different subjects was used. High-throughput TCR immunosequencing, statistical association of individual TCRs with disease status, and machine learning were combined to predict cytomegalovirus infection status. A later analysis re-analyzed previously published TCR beta repertoires from 600 to 850 donors and added high-resolution HLA genotyping to study TCR occurrence patterns. Rather than drawing on any new phenotypic data, the later analysis identified candidate immune exposures from TCR beta sequences and the way those sequences occurred across donors. An earlier analysis of 587 of the donors used high-throughput TCR beta sequencing to judge whether each TCR beta V gene segment behaved as functional or pseudogenic. Donor age, sex, ethnicity and CMV serostatus were compiled alongside the repertoire data. In a later genetic analysis, genome-wide SNP genotypes for about three fifths of the roughly 670 donors were used, and that subset was treated as a discovery cohort. All discovery cohort repertoires had been generated using a single sequencing platform. HLA typing covered class I and class II loci at four-digit resolution. Typing coverage varied by locus: roughly 629-640 donors for A, B, C, DRB1 and DQB1; around 560 for DQA1; about 570 for DPA1; 450 to 480 for DPB1. Roughly 5 DR-DQ haplotypes were handled as single units for association and clustering, since linkage in the cohort was strong. On average, about 200,000 unique TCR beta nucleotide sequences were sequenced per donor among 398 genotyped donors of the cohort, with about 17% of those sequences being non-productive. General conclusions and limits of the study: A group of highly shared sequence variants was considered likely to be a technical artifact of the sequencing pipeline. The authors suggested that the approach could potentially be generalized to other disease states and immunological phenotypes. Cytomegalovirus status was reported to be diagnosed by the classifier with high specificity and sensitivity in both the original and validation cohorts. Most CMV-associated TCR beta chains appeared to be HLA-restricted in a later analysis, and the HLA associations seemed to be driven largely by CMV exposure. Because HLA typing was unavailable for some donors at each locus, only the typed subset was used in association tests. An earlier analysis of several hundred of the donors showed that most TCR beta V segments appeared in productive rearrangements either about 87% or about 30% of the time, which broadly matched IMGT annotations. Compared with the approximately 710-donor mean, donors in an Asian-associated ancestry cluster had fewer N-insertions in productive TCRs, according to a later genetic analysis. Linkage disequilibrium might explain the correlated functional status among segregating V segments, but an unknown experimental factor could not be excluded. Compared with equally common non-associated chains, HLA-associated TCR beta chains in a later analysis were more clonally expanded and had lower generation probabilities. Assigning TCR associations to individual alleles was difficult when HLA alleles, especially DR and DQ, strongly co-occurred. A later analysis found that TCR association rates varied across HLA loci, with DRB1 alleles showing the most associated TCRs and HLA-C alleles the fewest. Specific HLA alleles were associated with 15,000 to 20,000 TCR beta sequences at a false discovery rate of 0.05 in a later analysis. While some public TCRs were present in many individuals, most TCR sequences turned up only very rarely across donors. For the cohort, immune exposure information was limited to CMV serostatus. A further reported finding was that TCR beta sequences accurately predicted the HLA-A and HLA-B alleles for most subjects in the first cohort. Some IMGT-functional V segments, including TRBV6-2 and TRBV6-3, could not be distinguished by the 87-base-pair reads and were therefore excluded. Sequencing depth was assumed to be roughly uniform across donors in the presence/absence analyses, though that assumption may not hold. A total of 164 TCR beta chains were listed by the study as associated with cytomegalovirus. In a later analysis, several top co-occurrence clusters were reported to appear linked to parvovirus B19, influenza, CMV and Epstein-Barr virus. About 17 rarely observed V segments, including chromosome 9 orphons, were excluded from the earlier analysis of some 590 of the donors because counts were too low. The cohort was sequenced for TCR beta chains only, and without alpha or paired-chain data the features that could be detected were limited. In a later genetic analysis, a missense DCLRE1C variant was associated with V-gene and J-gene trimming of TCR beta chains, and the association was replicated in an independent cohort. In vitro tests confirmed that a few of the cytomegalovirus-associated TCR beta chains recognize cytomegalovirus antigens.

Receptors were amplified or captured by the immunoSEQ multiplex PCR assay. The multiplex PCR relied on a mix of 60 forward primers for TCR Vbeta segments and 13 reverse primers for TCR Jbeta segments. The CDR3 region of rearranged TCR beta genes was amplified from genomic DNA by a multiplex PCR assay. Amplified TCR beta libraries were sequenced as 87-base-pair reads on the Illumina HiSeq System. The paper's processing steps were these. In a later analysis, tens of millions of unique TCR beta chains were counted across the 650 to 700 repertoires, and about 10 million of these chains were shared by at least two donors. To remove PCR and sequencing errors, raw reads were error-corrected and collapsed into unique sequences using a nearest-neighbor algorithm that merged closely related sequences. CDR3 sequences were aligned to IMGT reference sequences to assign V, D and J gene segments. Each retained sequence needed at least a six-nucleotide match to both a V gene segment and a J gene segment. Rearrangements were called productive when the CDR3 lacked stop codons and stayed in frame with V and J; all others were non-productive. CDR3 was defined according to IMGT convention as the region running from the second conserved V-encoded cysteine to the conserved J-encoded phenylalanine. In an earlier analysis of 550 to 650 of the donors, sequences lacking an unambiguous match to a single V gene segment were excluded. In an earlier analysis of roughly 600 of the donors, a V segment was called functional when productive rearrangements were above 56.7%, and segregating when the standard deviation between donors exceeded 5%. A statistical classification framework was developed to diagnose cytomegalovirus status using the catalog of TCR beta chain sequences. In a later analysis, TCR nucleotide sequences were compared against IMGT/GENE-DB human TR gene sequences so that V and J genes could be assigned. A later analysis assigned CDR3 sequences and most-parsimonious VDJ recombination scenarios with the TCRdist pipeline. In a later analysis, every TCR beta chain was defined by the combination of its CDR3 amino acid sequence and its V-gene family, and reads without a unique V-gene family were dropped. To address suspected cross-contamination and a sequencing artifact, a later analysis removed over 500 highly shared, low-generation-probability nucleotide sequences. For each public chain, a later analysis derived a clonal expansion index from normalized ranks of inferred template counts within each repertoire. A later analysis computed generation probabilities with a VDJ recombination model fitted to out-of-frame rearrangements, and checked the results against IGoR. In a later analysis, hypergeometric tests were used to score TCR-TCR, TCR-HLA and TCR-CMV co-occurrence, with a repertoire-size bias correction applied to TCR pairs. In a later analysis, false discovery rates were estimated by permuting HLA or CMV assignments 20 times. In a later analysis, co-occurring TCRs were grouped with DBSCAN, and TCRdist sequence similarity was added when clustering was performed within HLA-allele-positive subsets. For co-occurrence clustering, repertoires with fewer than 30,000 or more than 120,000 public chains were excluded, along with 4 to 6 repertoires with anomalous nucleotide sharing. In TCRdb, the immuneACCESS table is reduced to in-frame sequences with V and J assigned. These tables do not hold every clone; where another copy was compared, an unresolved V gene accounts for under half, and the others remain unexplained. V and J calls and clone size are those listed in that table; D and trimming were worked out from the DNA. This sample is represented by under 150,000 clones; 75% to 85% of them were singletons. 6.2% of the sample lies in the top ten.

V is trimmed back by 1 base and J by 5 bases, and the junction contains 7 bases that no gene match accounts for. According to the germline V gene, CDR1 reads SGHVS and CDR2 reads FNYEAQ. The CDR3 starts with the cysteine, ends with the phenylalanine, and has 15 residues. Only the CDR3 portion is preserved as DNA: 45 bases, with reading frame beginning at the first base. The cohort was made up of about 670 healthy bone marrow donors. At the time of sampling, every cohort member was nominally healthy, though immune exposures that went unrecorded were likely present. The donor was CMV seropositive and was included in the group of approximately 300 seropositive cohort members. A peripheral blood sample was provided by each donor, and peripheral blood mononuclear cells were used for TCR beta sequencing. The Qiagen DNeasy Blood Extraction Kit was used to extract genomic DNA from the blood cell samples.

The receptor was derived from a woman in her 40s in good health and CMV-seropositive. Sequencing input: PBMCs. The chain employs TRBV7-6 and TRBJ2-5; 7 bases in the junction line up with TRBD2. The nucleotide sequence reads TGTGCCAGCAGCTTAGGGGGGGGGACTAAGGAGACCCAGTACTTC. Translated, it reads CASSLGGGTKETQYF.